A single TCR beta chain is shown here with its context. What it recognizes is unknown. Preparation of the TCRbeta library involved a method that used unique molecular identifiers. One entry per CDR3 protein results from TCRdb running MiXCR on the PCR reads. The data show approximately 980,000 distinct CDR3 sequences, with roughly 31% seen just once and about 28% held by the top ten. The data originate from a study of T-cell reconstitution after alpha-beta-depleted transplantation in children. The study, taken as a whole, reports: Hyperexpanded clones declined; after one year, newly produced T cells mostly supplied diversity. There were some patients whose high TCRbeta diversity at day 60 came from surviving recipient T cells and thymic progenitors. Reportedly, only several hundred clones from non-depleted graft cells drove alpha-beta T-cell counts at about two months.

The J segment lost 9 bases and the V segment lost 10 bases, leaving 6 bases of the junction unmatched. The CDR3 has 11 amino acids. Per germline, CDR1 MNHEY and CDR2 SVGEGT. The sequence came from a boy in the first two years of life who had a stem cell transplant for SCID, so the T cells may come from the graft donor. This sequence joins TRBV6-2 or TRBV6-3 and TRBJ2-1, with 7 bases fitting TRBD1. Material: PBMCs, mostly from graft donor cells, obtained 360 days after TCRalphabeta/CD19-depleted stem cell transplant. CDR3 region: CATQGISEQFF. Written as DNA, the CDR3 is TGTGCCACACAGGGGATCAGTGAGCAGTTCTTC.